What follows describes a single TCR beta chain. Its antigen remains unidentified. Donors underwent one heparinised blood draw, 100 to 150 mL on average. Isolation of CD4+ naive, central memory, regulatory and stem cell-like memory cells was achieved by sorting via CD45RO/CCR7/CD25/CD127/CD95/CD27. These data come from a study of beta chain features in type 1 diabetes. Investigators reverse transcribed all isolated RNA, so they sequenced expressed TCRB transcripts. The assay was immunoSEQ multiplex PCR, and TCRdb's table has in-frame clones only and misses some. Of some 400,000 clones listed, roughly 16% were seen once; the top ten hold approximately 0.02%. Study-level points and caveats: Type 1 diabetes patients had fewer VDJ junction insertions and more deletions.

The clonotype comes from a woman aged 18-29 years in good health. The sample was naive CD4+ T cells from blood.

This CDR3 reads CASSWGTGNTEAFF. For the CDR3, the DNA is TGCGCCAGCAGCTGGGGGACTGGGAACACTGAAGCTTTCTTT. The gene calls are TRBV5-1 and TRBJ1-1, with D perhaps matching TRBD1 (5 bases). Germline V CDR1 and CDR2: SGHRS, YFSETQ. Deletions cut 3 bases from V and 1 base from J, with 10 bases between. The CDR3 length is 14 residues.